The TCR beta chain under discussion was sequenced for a study of cytomegalovirus exposure and HLA in healthy donors. Per germline, CDR1 LNHDA and CDR2 SQIVND (reference sequence). The length of the CDR3 is 13 residues. V lost 6 bases, J lost 0 bases, and 8 bases lay in between. Study observations and caveats: Earlier analysis found most TCR beta V segments productive about 87% or about 30% of the time.

Vbeta (60) and Jbeta (13) primers were used in the PCR. Per the original methods: Roughly 10 million shared chains were among approximately 87 million unique TCR beta chains counted in a later analysis. The repertoire was sequenced with immunoSEQ multiplex PCR; TCRdb's copy has only in-frame clones and lacks some. D and trimming come from the DNA, and the V and J calls and clone size come from that table. The sample yields about 140,000 clones, over 75% seen once. This clone appeared once. The antigen is undetermined. The receptor was derived from a female donor in good health and CMV-seronegative. Source material: PBMCs. The rearrangement joins TRBV19 to TRBJ1-1; no clear D. The CDR3 is CASRSEVNTEAFF. CDR3 in DNA: TGTGCCAGTAGATCCGAGGTGAACACTGAAGCTTTCTTT.